A single sample is the source of the 29 T cell receptor beta chains below, sequenced in a study of T cells after yellow fever vaccination. MiXCR, applied by TCRdb to the 5' RACE reads, yields one record per CDR3 protein. This table has about 340,000 distinct CDR3 sequences, under 15% appearing once. The material was CD4+ T cells sorted from PBMCs, obtained 15 days after the yellow fever booster vaccination. The receptors originated from a man aged 18 to 30 who received the YFV17D yellow fever vaccine.

In this sample, this clonotype turned up many times. V gene TRBV6-2 or TRBV6-3 combines with J gene TRBJ1-5; no clear D gene. The V and J ends lost 3 bases and 4 bases respectively, with 4 bases between them. The CDR3 is 12 residues long. The germline CDR1 and CDR2 sequences are MNHEY and SVGEGT. The chain's CDR3 is CASSYGNQPQHF. CDR3 DNA sequence: TGTGCCAGCAGTTATGGGAATCAGCCCCAGCATTTT.

This clonotype was detected many times. The chain carries TRBV9 and TRBJ1-6; tentatively, D is TRBD1 (6 bases). Germline V CDR1 and CDR2: SGDLS, YYNGEE. This CDR3 contains 15 residues. The V and J ends lost 0 bases and 10 bases respectively, with 14 bases between them. The CDR3 nucleotides read TGTGCCAGCAGCGTAGATGGGGGGAGGGGGTCACCCCTCCACTTT. Translation: CASSVDGGRGSPLHF.

This clonotype was seen a few times. J is TRBJ2-1 and V is TRBV28; 9 positions match TRBD2. J was trimmed by 2 bases and V by 2 bases; bases with no gene match: 4. The CDR3 spans 16 residues. Germline loops: CDR1 MDHEN, CDR2 SYDVKM. The DNA of the CDR3 is TGTGCCAGCAGTTTAGGCCTAGCGGGACCCTACAATGAGCAGTTCTTC. Its translation: CASSLGLAGPYNEQFF.

The chain has TRBV7-3 and TRBJ2-2; 9 nucleotides agree with TRBD2. Germline trimming cut 5 bases from V and 4 bases from J; bases unmatched to any gene: 2. The CDR3 is 14 amino acids. CDR1 is SGHTA and CDR2 is FQGTGA in the germline V gene. For the CDR3, the DNA is TGTGCCAGCAGCACGGGACTAGCCACCGGGGAGCTGTTTTTT. This codes for CASSTGLATGELFF.

The gene calls are TRBV20-1 and TRBJ1-2; D gene unclear. The CDR3 is made up of 13 amino acids. With 2 bases removed from V and 0 bases from J, the gap between germline ends came to 7 bases. In germline, CDR1 is DFQATT, CDR2 SNEGSKA (reference sequence). This chain's CDR3 is CSARFAPNYGYTF. In nucleotides, the CDR3 is TGCAGTGCTAGATTCGCGCCTAACTATGGCTACACCTTC.

The V call is TRBV29-1, the J call TRBJ2-7; perhaps TRBD2 as D (6 bases). In germline, CDR1 is SQVTM, CDR2 ANQGSEA. The CDR3 runs to 12 residues. V dropped 6 bases and J dropped 9 bases, with 18 bases sitting between them. Here the CDR3 reads CSVLTPGVRQYV. In nucleotides, the CDR3 is TGCAGCGTGCTTACCCCGGGGGTACGGCAGTACGTC.

The chain couples TRBV5-1 to TRBJ1-3, with D possibly matching TRBD1 (5 bases). The CDR3 contains 14 residues. The germline V gene encodes CDR1 SGHRS and CDR2 YFSETQ. The V end was cut by 0 bases, the J end by 4 bases, with 8 bases between. CDR3 in amino acids: CASSLVSGGNTIYF. CDR3 DNA sequence: TGCGCCAGCAGCTTGGTCTCAGGGGGAAACACCATATATTTT.

The CDR3 nucleotides read TGCAGCCACCCGAGAGGGGGGGGCCGAGATGAGCAGTTCTTC. Its translation is CSHPRGGGRDEQFF. The V call is TRBV20-1, the J call TRBJ2-1; a weak D match, TRBD2 (7 bases). The germline V gene has CDR1 DFQATT and CDR2 SNEGSKA (reference sequence). This CDR3 has 14 amino acids.

The rearrangement uses TRBV4-1 and TRBJ1-3; maybe TRBD1 (6 bases). V was clipped by 1 base and J by 3 bases, with 10 bases between them. The CDR3 is made up of 15 amino acids. Germline CDR1 MGHRA, CDR2 YSYEKL. CDR3 nucleotide sequence: TGCGCCAGCAGCCAAGGGGGGGGCCATGGAAACACCATATATTTT. Its protein product is CASSQGGGHGNTIYF.

The chain links TRBV29-1 to TRBJ2-5; TRBD1 is a possible D gene (5 bases). The CDR3 contains 13 residues. Trimming stripped 6 bases from V and 2 bases from J, with 13 bases between. Germline assignment: CDR1 SQVTM and CDR2 ANQGSEA. The CDR3 here is CSVADSRQETQYF. The CDR3 bases are TGCAGCGTCGCCGACAGCCGGCAAGAGACCCAGTACTTC.

This chain's CDR3 is CASSLILGPQHF. CDR3 coding DNA: TGTGCCAGCAGTTTAATCTTGGGGCCCCAGCATTTT. The V and J genes are TRBV28 and TRBJ1-5; D remains ambiguous. The CDR3 sequence is 12 residues long. CDR1 and CDR2 from the germline V gene are MDHEN and SYDVKM. V was clipped by 2 bases and J by 9 bases, with 8 bases between them. Together with reference TRBV28 and TRBJ1-5, the CDR3 gives the full variable domain: DVKVTQSSRYLVKRTGEKVFLECVQDMDHENMFWYRQDPGLGLRLIYFSYDVKMKEKGDIPEGYSVSREKKERFSLILESASTNQTSMYLCASSLILGPQHFGDGTRLSIL.

This clonotype appeared a few times. V gene TRBV12-3 or TRBV12-4 combines with J gene TRBJ1-1, with a possible D match to TRBD1 (5 bases). CDR3 size: 13 residues. V lost 7 bases and J 1 base, leaving 10 bases between the germline ends. CDR3 coding DNA: TGTGCCAGCACCCTCAGGGCGAACACTGAAGCTTTCTTT. It encodes CASTLRANTEAFF.

The CDR3: CASSITGQDPSGGPKGGELFF. For the CDR3, the DNA is TGCGCCAGCAGCATAACCGGACAGGACCCGAGCGGGGGGCCAAAGGGCGGGGAGCTGTTTTTT. The chain has TRBV5-1 and TRBJ2-2; 9 bases map to TRBD2. Germline V lookup: CDR1 SGHRS, CDR2 YFSETQ. V lost 4 bases and J lost 7; bases outside the gene matches: 26. The CDR3 contains 21 residues.

The chain joins TRBV4-2 to TRBJ1-5, with unresolved D. Trimming shortened V by 1 base and J by 2 bases, and 18 bases separated the two germline ends. Per germline, CDR1 LGHNA and CDR2 YNFKEQ. The CDR3 loop spans 18 amino acids. CDR3 bases: TGTGCCAGCAGCCAAGTGAGTAGAGGCGTTACAGGCAATCAGCCCCAGCATTTT. Translated, it gives CASSQVSRGVTGNQPQHF.

This clonotype was seen more than once but under ten times. The chain couples TRBV7-9 to TRBJ2-1, with 7 bases lining up with TRBD1. Germline V gene sequence: CDR1 SEHNR, CDR2 FQNEAQ (reference sequence). The CDR3 sequence is 13 residues long. The junction had 2 bases not matched to a gene; V was cut back by 1 base and J by 8 bases. Here the CDR3 DNA reads TGTGCCAGCAGCTTAGGGACAGGCCATGAGCAGTTCTTC. This sequence encodes CASSLGTGHEQFF. Supplemented by reference TRBV7-9 and TRBJ2-1, the full variable domain reads DTGVSQNPRHKITKRGQNVTFRCDPISEHNRLYWYRQTLGQGPEFLTYFQNEAQLEKSRLLSDRFSAERPKGSFSTLEIQRTEQGDSAMYLCASSLGTGHEQFFGPGTRLTVL.

The rearrangement uses TRBV12-3 or TRBV12-4 and TRBJ1-5; D possibly corresponds to TRBD1 (6 bases). This CDR3 comprises 14 residues. Trimming shortened V by 5 bases and J by 2 bases, and 10 bases separated the two germline ends. The DNA for the CDR3 is TGTGCCAGCAGTAAACAGGGAGGCAATCAGCCCCAGCATTTT. This sequence encodes CASSKQGGNQPQHF.

This chain uses TRBV6-1 with TRBJ1-1; the D is unclear. V was clipped by 1 base and J by 0 bases, with 9 bases between them. Germline lookup yields CDR1 MNHNS and CDR2 SASEGT. The CDR3 runs to 15 residues. The CDR3 region is CASSEVDNMNTEAFF. The CDR3 bases are TGTGCCAGCAGTGAAGTAGACAACATGAACACTGAAGCTTTCTTT.

About this clonotype: It may be a read error: a sequence one base away is much more abundant. V usage is TRBV20-1 and J usage is TRBJ1-5; D ambiguous. There are 14 residues in the CDR3. Deletions cut 4 bases from V and 3 bases from J, with 13 bases between. Germline values: CDR1 DFQATT, CDR2 SNEGSKA (reference sequence). Here the CDR3 reads CSANHLSDNQPQHF. The CDR3 DNA sequence: TGCAGTGCTAACCACTTGTCTGACAATCAGCCCCAGCATTTT.

The chain is built from TRBV6-1 and TRBJ1-2; D is unclear. The CDR3 extends over 14 amino acids. Looked up from germline, CDR1 is MNHNS and CDR2 is SASEGT. The V gene lost 0 bases and the J gene lost 3 bases, with 8 bases spanning the gap. The CDR3 DNA reads TGTGCCAGCAGTGAAGCGCTGCCGGACTATGGCTACACCTTC. Its translation is CASSEALPDYGYTF.

The chain links TRBV6-6 to TRBJ2-2; D possibly corresponds to TRBD1 (6 bases). V lost 6 bases, J lost 6 bases, and 11 bases lay in between. The V gene's germline CDR1 is MNHNY and CDR2 SVGAGI (reference sequence). The CDR3 is 13 amino acids. DNA of the CDR3: TGTGCCAGCAGATGGGGGCTCTCCGGGGAGCTGTTTTTT. It translates to CASRWGLSGELFF.

In its sample, this clonotype was seen many times. The rearrangement links TRBV7-9 to TRBJ2-3; 7 bases align to TRBD1. CDR1 is SEHNR and CDR2 is FQNEAQ in the germline V gene (reference sequence). The V segment lost 3 bases and the J segment 0 bases; nucleotides outside the gene matches: 0. The CDR3 sequence is 14 residues long. The CDR3 sequence is CASSLTGSTDTQYF. The CDR3 DNA is TGTGCCAGCAGCTTGACAGGGAGCACAGATACGCAGTATTTT. The whole variable domain, remainder taken from reference TRBV7-9 and TRBJ2-3, is DTGVSQNPRHKITKRGQNVTFRCDPISEHNRLYWYRQTLGQGPEFLTYFQNEAQLEKSRLLSDRFSAERPKGSFSTLEIQRTEQGDSAMYLCASSLTGSTDTQYFGPGTRLTVL.

The chain is built from TRBV7-2 and TRBJ1-2; TRBD1 might be the D (5 bases). From germline, CDR1 is SGHTA and CDR2 FQGNSA. V lost 5 bases, J lost 3 bases, and 10 bases lay in between. The CDR3 extends over 13 amino acids. The CDR3 DNA reads TGTGCCAGCAGCCCACCGGGACACTATGGCTACACCTTC. This gives the protein CASSPPGHYGYTF.

This clonotype was observed a few times. The V and J genes are TRBV7-6 and TRBJ2-2, with a tentative D call TRBD1 (5 bases). Trimming cost V 2 bases and J 4 bases, with 11 bases left between them. Germline V CDR1 and CDR2: SGHVS, FNYEAQ. The CDR3 contains 15 residues. CDR3 loop: CASSLSRQGTGELFF. The DNA for the CDR3 is TGTGCCAGCAGCTTATCAAGGCAGGGCACCGGGGAGCTGTTTTTT. The variable domain in full, completed from reference TRBV7-6 and TRBJ2-2, reads GAGVSQSPRYKVTKRGQDVALRCDPISGHVSLYWYRQALGQGPEFLTYFNYEAQQDKSGLPNDRFSAERPEGSISTLTIQRTEQRDSAMYRCASSLSRQGTGELFFGEGSRLTVL.

This clonotype was counted many times. The chain is built from TRBV24-1 and TRBJ2-1; tentatively, D is TRBD1 (6 bases). The CDR3 contains 12 residues. Germline values: CDR1 KGHDR, CDR2 SFDVKD. V lost 9 bases, J lost 7 bases, and 12 bases lay in between. The CDR3 region is CATRTDRNEQFF. The CDR3, as DNA: TGTGCCACCCGGACAGATCGGAATGAGCAGTTCTTC.

The chain links TRBV5-6 to TRBJ2-3; 7 nucleotides line up with TRBD2. Germline lookup yields CDR1 SGHDT and CDR2 YYEEEE. This CDR3 is 16 amino acids long. The V segment lost 3 bases and the J segment 2 bases; nucleotides outside the gene matches: 9. CDR3 sequence (DNA): TGTGCCAGCAGCTATTCACCCAGCGGGGTCACAGATACGCAGTATTTT. It codes for CASSYSPSGVTDTQYF.

The chain is built from TRBV14 and TRBJ1-6, with D uncertain. The CDR3 loop spans 17 amino acids. Trimming removed 1 base at V and 7 bases at J, with 17 bases between. Per the germline V gene, CDR1 is SGHDN and CDR2 is FVKESK. The CDR3 DNA reads TGTGCCAGCAGCCAAGGTCGAGGCCGGTGGCGGAATTCACCCCTCCACTTT. Protein product: CASSQGRGRWRNSPLHF.

This clonotype was observed a handful of times. V gene TRBV6-2 or TRBV6-3 combines with J gene TRBJ2-2; D could derive from TRBD1 or TRBD2 (5 bases each). Per germline, CDR1 MNHEY and CDR2 SVGEGT. This CDR3 spans 16 amino acids. Trimming removed 6 bases from V and 13 bases from J, with 27 bases in between. The CDR3, as DNA: TGTGCCAGCAGCTACCCGGTTTTGGGGCGGACCGGAGGGCTGTTTTTT. Residues: CASSYPVLGRTGGLFF.

The rearrangement joins TRBV6-1 to TRBJ1-1, with D possibly being TRBD1 (5 bases). The length of the CDR3 is 17 residues. Trimming cost V 5 bases and J 0 bases, with 19 bases left between them. CDR1 is MNHNS and CDR2 is SASEGT in the germline V gene. The CDR3 bases are TGTGCCAGCAGTCCTCCCCAGGGAGGGCCTTTGAACACTGAAGCTTTCTTT. Translated: CASSPPQGGPLNTEAFF.

This clonotype occurred a few times. V and J are TRBV5-5 and TRBJ2-5, with D maybe TRBD1 (7 bases). Germline CDR1 reads SGHKS; CDR2 reads YYEKEE (reference sequence). Trimming took off 3 bases at V and 0 bases at J, with 15 bases between the two ends. CDR3 size: 16 residues. This CDR3 is CASSYGGTAYQETQYF. CDR3 nucleotide sequence: TGTGCCAGCAGCTATGGGGGGACAGCGTACCAAGAGACCCAGTACTTC. Complete variable domain (other parts from reference TRBV5-5 and TRBJ2-5): DAGVTQSPTHLIKTRGQQVTLRCSPISGHKSVSWYQQVLGQGPQFIFQYYEKEERGRGNFPDRFSARQFPNYSSELNVNALLLGDSALYLCASSYGGTAYQETQYFGPGTRLLVL.